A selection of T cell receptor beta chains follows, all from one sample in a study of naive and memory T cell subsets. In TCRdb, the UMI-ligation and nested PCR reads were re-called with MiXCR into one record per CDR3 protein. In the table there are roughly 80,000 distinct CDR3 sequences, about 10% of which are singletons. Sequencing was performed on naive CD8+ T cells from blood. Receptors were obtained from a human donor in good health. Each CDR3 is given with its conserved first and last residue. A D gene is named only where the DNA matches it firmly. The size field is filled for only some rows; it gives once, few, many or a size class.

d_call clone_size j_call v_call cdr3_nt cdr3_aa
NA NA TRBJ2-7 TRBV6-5 TGTGCCAGCAGTCTCTCACAGACTGTACTCTCCTACGAGCAGTACTTC CASSLSQTVLSYEQYF
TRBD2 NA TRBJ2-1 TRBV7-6 TGTGCCAGCAGCTTCTTCGCTAGCGGGAGCTCCTACAATGAGCAGTTCTTC CASSFFASGSSYNEQFF
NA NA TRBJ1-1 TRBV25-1 TGTGCCAGCAGTGACGTGACTGATGAAGCTTTCTTT CASSDVTDEAFF
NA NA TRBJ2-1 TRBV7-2 TGTGCCAGCAGCATGAATAAGGGAAATGAGCAGTTCTTC CASSMNKGNEQFF
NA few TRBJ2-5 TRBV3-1 TGTGCCAGCAGCCAAGATCTGAGGATGCGGGAGACCCAGTACTTC CASSQDLRMRETQYF
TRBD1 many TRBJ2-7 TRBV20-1 TGCAGTGCTAGAGATGGTCTTACCTACTTGGGACAGGGGGCTGGTTACGAGCAGTACTTC CSARDGLTYLGQGAGYEQYF
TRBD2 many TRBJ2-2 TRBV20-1 TGCAGTGCTAGAGGAGCGGGAGGGTGGACCGGGGAGCTGTTTTTT CSARGAGGWTGELFF
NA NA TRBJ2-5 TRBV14 TGTGCCAGCAGCCAAGTGTCGGAGACCCAGTACTTC CASSQVSETQYF
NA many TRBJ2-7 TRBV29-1 TGCAGCGTTGACACCTTCACGGGGGAGCAGTACTTC CSVDTFTGEQYF
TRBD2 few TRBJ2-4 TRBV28 TGTGCCAGCAGCCCACCGGGGGGTAACGTTCAGTACTTC CASSPPGGNVQYF
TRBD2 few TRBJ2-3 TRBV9 TGTGCCAGCAGCGGTCTACTAGCGGGAGACCCAGATACGCAGTATTTT CASSGLLAGDPDTQYF
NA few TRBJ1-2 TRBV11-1 TGTGCCAGCAGCTACGGAGAGGGGGGTCGATATGGCTACACCTTC CASSYGEGGRYGYTF
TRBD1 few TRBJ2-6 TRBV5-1 TGCGCCAGCAGCCCGGACAGGGCTGGGGCCAACGTCCTGACTTTC CASSPDRAGANVLTF
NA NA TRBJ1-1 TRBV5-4 TGTGCCAGCAGCCCAGGGCGGACTGAAGCTTTCTTT CASSPGRTEAFF
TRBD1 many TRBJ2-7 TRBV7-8 TGTGCCAGCAGCTCCCCCCGGACAGGGCGAGGGGGGGAGCAGTACTTC CASSSPRTGRGGEQYF
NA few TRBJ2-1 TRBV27 TGTGCCAGCAGCTACCTCGGGGCTGAGCAGTTCTTC CASSYLGAEQFF
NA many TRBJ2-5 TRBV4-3 TGCGCCAGCAGCCAAGCGACGGCCCAAGAGACCCAGTACTTC CASSQATAQETQYF
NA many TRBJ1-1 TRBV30 TGTGCCTGGATTTTGAACACTGAAGCTTTCTTT CAWILNTEAFF
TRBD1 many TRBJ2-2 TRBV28 TGTGCCAGCAGTCACAGGGGTAGGGTCTACACCGGGGAGCTGTTTTTT CASSHRGRVYTGELFF
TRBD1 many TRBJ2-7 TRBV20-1 TGCAGTGCTAGAGACCGGGACAGGGCGTACTACGAGCAGTACTTC CSARDRDRAYYEQYF
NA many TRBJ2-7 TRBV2 TGTGCCAGCAGTGAAGCCAACTCCAACTACGAGCAGTACTTC CASSEANSNYEQYF
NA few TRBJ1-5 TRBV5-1 TGCGCCAGCAGCTTATATCGCAATCAGCCCCAGCATTTT CASSLYRNQPQHF
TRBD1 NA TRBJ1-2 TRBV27 TGTGCCAGCAGTTTAACGAGACAGGGAGTATTATATGGCTACACCTTC CASSLTRQGVLYGYTF
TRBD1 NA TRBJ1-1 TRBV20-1 TGCAGTGTTCGACAGGGAGGAGGGGGAACTGAAGCTTTCTTT CSVRQGGGGTEAFF
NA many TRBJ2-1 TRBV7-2 TGTGCCAGCAGTTTCTGGACGGGGAATGAGCAGTTCTTC CASSFWTGNEQFF
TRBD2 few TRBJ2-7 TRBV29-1 TGCAGCGTTGTACGGGGGGAGGGACCATCGTACGAGCAGTACTTC CSVVRGEGPSYEQYF
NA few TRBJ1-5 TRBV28 TGTGCCAGCAGTTTATGGGGGGACAGCAATCAGCCCCAGCATTTT CASSLWGDSNQPQHF
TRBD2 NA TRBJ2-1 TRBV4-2 TGTGCCAGCAGCTCCAGGACTAGCGGGAGGGACAATGAGCAGTTCTTC CASSSRTSGRDNEQFF
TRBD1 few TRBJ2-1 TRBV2 TGTGCCAGCAGTGACAGGGGGCAGAGCTCCTACAATGAGCAGTTCTTC CASSDRGQSSYNEQFF
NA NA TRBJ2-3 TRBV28 TGTGCCAGCAGTTTATTTGCGTCCCTCGCAGATACGCAGTATTTT CASSLFASLADTQYF
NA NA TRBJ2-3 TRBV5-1 TGCGCCAGCAGCTTGGTTAGCGGCCTACATAGCACAGATACGCAGTATTTT CASSLVSGLHSTDTQYF
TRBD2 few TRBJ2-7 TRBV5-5 TGTGCCAGCAGCCCGCCGGAGGGGAGGGCGAGAGGCGAGCAGTACTTC CASSPPEGRARGEQYF
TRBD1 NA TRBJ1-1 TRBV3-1 TGTGCCAGCAGCCAAGATAGGTTCGGGGACAGGGGGTACGAAGCTTTCTTT CASSQDRFGDRGYEAFF
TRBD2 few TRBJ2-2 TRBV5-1 TGCGCCAGCAGCCAGGGACTAGCACCCACCGGGGAGCTGTTTTTT CASSQGLAPTGELFF
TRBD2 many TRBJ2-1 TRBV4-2 TGTGCCAGCAGCCAAGAGTTCGGGACTACGAACAATGAGCAGTTCTTC CASSQEFGTTNNEQFF
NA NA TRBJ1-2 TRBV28 TGTGCCAGCAGTTTCGGGCGAGATTACTATGGCTACACCTTC CASSFGRDYYGYTF
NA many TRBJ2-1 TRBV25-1 TGTGCCAGCAGTGGGGGGAGGACAGACTACAATGAGAAGCAGTTCTTC CASSGGRTDYNEKQFF
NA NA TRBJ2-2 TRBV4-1 TGCGCCAGCAGCCAAATAGGGGCCGGGGAGCTGTTTTTT CASSQIGAGELFF
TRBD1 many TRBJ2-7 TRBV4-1 TGCGCCAGCAGCCCTGGACAGGAACGAGGCCTCTCCTACGAGCAGTACTTC CASSPGQERGLSYEQYF